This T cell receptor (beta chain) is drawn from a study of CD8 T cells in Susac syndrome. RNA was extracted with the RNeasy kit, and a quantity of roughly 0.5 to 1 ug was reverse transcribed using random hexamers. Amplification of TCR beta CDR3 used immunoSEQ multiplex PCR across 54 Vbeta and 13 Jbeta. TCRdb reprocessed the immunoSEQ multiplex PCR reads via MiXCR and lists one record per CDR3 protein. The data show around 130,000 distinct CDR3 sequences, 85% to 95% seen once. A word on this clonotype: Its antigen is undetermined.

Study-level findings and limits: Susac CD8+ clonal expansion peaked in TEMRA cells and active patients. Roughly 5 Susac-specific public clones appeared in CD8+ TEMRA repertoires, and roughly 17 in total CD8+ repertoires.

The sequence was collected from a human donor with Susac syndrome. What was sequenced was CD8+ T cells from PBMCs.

The CDR3 coding sequence is TGTGCCAGCAGTTCTGGGAGCACTGAAGCTTTCTTT. Protein sequence: CASSSGSTEAFF. V and J are TRBV27 and TRBJ1-1; D is unclear. V was trimmed by 4 bases and J by 4 bases, leaving 7 bases between them. The CDR3 consists of 12 residues. The germline V gene has CDR1 MNHEY and CDR2 SMNVEV (reference sequence).